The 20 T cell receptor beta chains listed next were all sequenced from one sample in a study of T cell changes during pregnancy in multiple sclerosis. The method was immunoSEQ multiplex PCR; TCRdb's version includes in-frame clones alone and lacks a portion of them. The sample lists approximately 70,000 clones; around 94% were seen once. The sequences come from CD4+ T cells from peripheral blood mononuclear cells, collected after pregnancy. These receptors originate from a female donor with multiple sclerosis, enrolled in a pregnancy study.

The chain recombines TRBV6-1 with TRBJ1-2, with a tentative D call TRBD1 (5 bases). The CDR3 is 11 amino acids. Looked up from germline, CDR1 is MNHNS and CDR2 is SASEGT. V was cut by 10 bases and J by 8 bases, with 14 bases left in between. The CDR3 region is CATTPREGYTF. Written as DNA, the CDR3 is TGTGCCACCACCCCCAGGGAAGGCTACACCTTC.

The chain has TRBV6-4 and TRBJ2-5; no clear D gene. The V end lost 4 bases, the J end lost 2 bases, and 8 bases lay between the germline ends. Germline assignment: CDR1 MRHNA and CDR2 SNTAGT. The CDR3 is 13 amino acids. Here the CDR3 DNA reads TGTGCCAGCAGTGCTACCTTACAAGAGACCCAGTACTTC. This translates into CASSATLQETQYF.

Written as DNA, the CDR3 is TGTGCCAGCAATCCAGGGGGCGCGACCGGGGAGCTGTTTTTT. Translated, it gives CASNPGGATGELFF. The J gene is TRBJ2-2, the V gene TRBV6-5; 8 positions match TRBD1. CDR3 size: 14 residues. Germline values: CDR1 MNHEY, CDR2 SVGAGI. The V segment lost 7 bases and the J segment 5 bases; nucleotides outside the gene matches: 6.

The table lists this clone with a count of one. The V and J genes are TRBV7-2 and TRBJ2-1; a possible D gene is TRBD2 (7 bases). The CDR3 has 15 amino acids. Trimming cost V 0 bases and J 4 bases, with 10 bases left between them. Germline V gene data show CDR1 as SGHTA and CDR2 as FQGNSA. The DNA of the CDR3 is TGTGCCAGCAGCTTAGCGCGGGGGCGGTACAATGAGCAGTTCTTC. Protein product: CASSLARGRYNEQFF. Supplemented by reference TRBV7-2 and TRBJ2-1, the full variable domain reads GAGVSQSPSNKVTEKGKDVELRCDPISGHTALYWYRQSLGQGLEFLIYFQGNSAPDKSGLPSDRFSAERTGGSVSTLTIQRTQQEDSAVYLCASSLARGRYNEQFFGPGTRLTVL.

CDR3: CASSMGAVGQPQHF. CDR3 nucleotides: TGTGCCAGTAGTATGGGGGCGGTAGGTCAGCCCCAGCATTTT. The chain has TRBV19 and TRBJ1-5; D is possibly TRBD1 (6 bases). The ends were cut back, 3 bases at V and 6 bases at J, with 12 bases in the middle. The CDR3 is 14 amino acids. Germline CDR1 and CDR2: LNHDA and SQIVND (reference sequence).

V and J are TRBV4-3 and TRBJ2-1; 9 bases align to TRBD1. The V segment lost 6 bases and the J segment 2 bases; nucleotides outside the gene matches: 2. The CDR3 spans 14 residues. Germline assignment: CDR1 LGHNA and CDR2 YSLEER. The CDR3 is CASRGQGPYNEQFF. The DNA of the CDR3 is TGCGCCAGCAGGGGACAGGGCCCCTACAATGAGCAGTTCTTC.

The CDR3 protein is CASSQGGFGETQYF. In DNA form, the CDR3 reads TGTGCCAGCAGCCAAGGCGGTTTTGGGGAGACCCAGTACTTC. The V call is TRBV4-2, the J call TRBJ2-5, with D unresolved. Trimming left V 1 base short and J 5 bases short, with 11 bases between. The CDR3 is made up of 14 amino acids. CDR1 and CDR2 from the germline V gene are LGHNA and YNFKEQ.

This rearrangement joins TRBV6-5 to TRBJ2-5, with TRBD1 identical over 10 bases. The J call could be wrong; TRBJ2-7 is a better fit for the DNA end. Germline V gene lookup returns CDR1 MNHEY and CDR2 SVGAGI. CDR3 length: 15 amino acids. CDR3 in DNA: TGTGCCAGCAGTTACCGGGACAGGGGCGTTTACGAGCAGTACTTC. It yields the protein CASSYRDRGVYEQYF.

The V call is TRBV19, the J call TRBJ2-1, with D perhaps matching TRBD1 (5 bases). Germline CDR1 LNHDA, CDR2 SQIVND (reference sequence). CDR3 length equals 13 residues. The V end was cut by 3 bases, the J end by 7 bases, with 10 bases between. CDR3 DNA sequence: TGTGCCAGTAGTATCCCCAGGGCTAATGAGCAGTTCTTC. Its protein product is CASSIPRANEQFF.

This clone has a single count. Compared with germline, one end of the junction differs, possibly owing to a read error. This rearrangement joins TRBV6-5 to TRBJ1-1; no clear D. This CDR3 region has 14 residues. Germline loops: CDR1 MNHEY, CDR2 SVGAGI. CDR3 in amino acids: CASSLSPGNPEAFF. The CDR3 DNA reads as TGTGCCAGCAGCCTATCCCCCGGGAACCCTGAAGCTTTCTTT.

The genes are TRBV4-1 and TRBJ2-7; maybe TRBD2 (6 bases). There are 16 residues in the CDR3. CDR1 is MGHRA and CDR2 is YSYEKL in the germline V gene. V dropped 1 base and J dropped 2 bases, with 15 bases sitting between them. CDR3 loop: CASSQGSGLGAYEQYF. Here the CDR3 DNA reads TGCGCCAGCAGCCAAGGCTCGGGACTTGGGGCCTACGAGCAGTACTTC.

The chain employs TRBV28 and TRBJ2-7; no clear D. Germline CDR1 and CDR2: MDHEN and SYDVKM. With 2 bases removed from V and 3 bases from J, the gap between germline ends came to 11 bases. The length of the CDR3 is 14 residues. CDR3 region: CASSLEPLLYEQYF. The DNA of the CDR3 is TGTGCCAGCAGTTTAGAACCTCTACTCTACGAGCAGTACTTC.

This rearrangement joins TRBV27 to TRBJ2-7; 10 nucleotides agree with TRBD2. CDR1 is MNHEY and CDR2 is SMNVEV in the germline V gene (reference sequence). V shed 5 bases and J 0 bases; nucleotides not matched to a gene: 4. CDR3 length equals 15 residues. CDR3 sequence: CASSPLAGHSYEQYF. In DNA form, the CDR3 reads TGTGCCAGCAGTCCACTAGCGGGACACTCCTACGAGCAGTACTTC.

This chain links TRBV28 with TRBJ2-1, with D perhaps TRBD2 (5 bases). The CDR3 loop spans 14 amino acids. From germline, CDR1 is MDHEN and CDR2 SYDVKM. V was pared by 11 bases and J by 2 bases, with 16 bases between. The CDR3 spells CASTRTQPYNEQFF. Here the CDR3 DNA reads TGTGCCTCCACTCGGACTCAACCCTACAATGAGCAGTTCTTC.

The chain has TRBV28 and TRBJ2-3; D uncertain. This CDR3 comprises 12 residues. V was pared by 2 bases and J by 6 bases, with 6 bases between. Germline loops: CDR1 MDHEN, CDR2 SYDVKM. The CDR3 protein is CASSLPGDTQYF. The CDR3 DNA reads TGTGCCAGCAGTTTACCCGGGGATACGCAGTATTTT.

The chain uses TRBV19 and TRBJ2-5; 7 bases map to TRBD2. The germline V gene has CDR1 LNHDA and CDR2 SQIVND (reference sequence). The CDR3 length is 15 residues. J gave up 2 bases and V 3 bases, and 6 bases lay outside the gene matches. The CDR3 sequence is CASSIAGVGQETQYF. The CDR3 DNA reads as TGTGCCAGTAGTATCGCGGGAGTGGGACAAGAGACCCAGTACTTC.

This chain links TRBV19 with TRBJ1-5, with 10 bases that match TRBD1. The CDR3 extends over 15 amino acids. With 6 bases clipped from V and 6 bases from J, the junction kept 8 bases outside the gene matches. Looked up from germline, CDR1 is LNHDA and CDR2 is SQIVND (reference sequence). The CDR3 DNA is TGTGCCAGTAGCAGGGACGGACAGGGGGGTCAGCCCCAGCATTTT. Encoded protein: CASSRDGQGGQPQHF.

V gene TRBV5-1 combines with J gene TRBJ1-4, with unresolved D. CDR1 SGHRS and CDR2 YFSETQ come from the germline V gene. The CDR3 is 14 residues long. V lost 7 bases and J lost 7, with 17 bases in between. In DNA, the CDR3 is TGCGCCAGCTCCTTGAAGGACTATGGTGAAAAACTGTTTTTT. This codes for CASSLKDYGEKLFF.

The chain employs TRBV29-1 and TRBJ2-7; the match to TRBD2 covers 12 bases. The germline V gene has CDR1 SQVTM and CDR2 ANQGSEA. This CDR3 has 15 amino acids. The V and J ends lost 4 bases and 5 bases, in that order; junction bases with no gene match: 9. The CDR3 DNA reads TGCAGCGTTGGCCCCACTAGCGGGAGGTTCGACGAGCAGTACTTC. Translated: CSVGPTSGRFDEQYF.

CDR3 in amino acids: CASSPGLAGGIYNEQFF. In DNA form, the CDR3 reads TGCGCCAGCAGCCCGGGACTAGCGGGAGGGATTTACAATGAGCAGTTCTTC. This chain joins TRBV5-1 and TRBJ2-1, with TRBD2 matching over 16 bases. Per the germline V gene, CDR1 is SGHRS and CDR2 is YFSETQ. CDR3 length: 17 residues. The J segment lost 4 bases and the V segment lost 4 bases, leaving 5 bases of the junction unmatched.